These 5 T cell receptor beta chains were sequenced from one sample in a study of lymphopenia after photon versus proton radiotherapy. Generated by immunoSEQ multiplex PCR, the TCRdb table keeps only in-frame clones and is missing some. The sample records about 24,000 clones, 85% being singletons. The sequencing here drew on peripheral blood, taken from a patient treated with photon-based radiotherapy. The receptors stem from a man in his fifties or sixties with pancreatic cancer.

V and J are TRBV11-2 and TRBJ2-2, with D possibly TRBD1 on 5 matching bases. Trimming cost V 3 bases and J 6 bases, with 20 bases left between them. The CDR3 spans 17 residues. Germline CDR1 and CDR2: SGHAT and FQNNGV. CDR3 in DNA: TGTGCCAGCAGCTTCGAACACAGGCTCCCACACTCCGGGGAGCTGTTTTTT. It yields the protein CASSFEHRLPHSGELFF.

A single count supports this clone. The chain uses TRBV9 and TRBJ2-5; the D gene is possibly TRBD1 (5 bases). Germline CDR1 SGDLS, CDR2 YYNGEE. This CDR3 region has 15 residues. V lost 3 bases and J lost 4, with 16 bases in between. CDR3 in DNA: TGTGCCAGCAGCGCTCAGACAGTTCGTGGAGAGACCCAGTACTTC. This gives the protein CASSAQTVRGETQYF.

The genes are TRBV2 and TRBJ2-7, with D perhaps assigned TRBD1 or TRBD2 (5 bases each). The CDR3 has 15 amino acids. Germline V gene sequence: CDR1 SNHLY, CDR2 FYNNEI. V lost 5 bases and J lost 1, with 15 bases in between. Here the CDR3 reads CASSSQGRGSYEQYF. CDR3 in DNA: TGTGCCAGCAGTTCGCAGGGTAGAGGGTCCTACGAGCAGTACTTC.

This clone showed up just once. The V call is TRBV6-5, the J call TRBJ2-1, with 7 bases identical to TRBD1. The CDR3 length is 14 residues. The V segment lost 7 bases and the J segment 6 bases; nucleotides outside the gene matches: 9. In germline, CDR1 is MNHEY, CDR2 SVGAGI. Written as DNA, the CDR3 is TGTGCCAGCACCCGGACAGGCCGACCCAATGAGCAGTTCTTC. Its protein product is CASTRTGRPNEQFF.

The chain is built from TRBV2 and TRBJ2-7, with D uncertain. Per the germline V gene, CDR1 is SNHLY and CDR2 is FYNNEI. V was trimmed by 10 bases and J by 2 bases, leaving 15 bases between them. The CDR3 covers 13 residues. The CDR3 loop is CATAVDGAYEQYF. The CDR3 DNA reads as TGTGCCACCGCCGTGGACGGTGCCTACGAGCAGTACTTC.